A selection of T cell receptor beta chains follows, all from one sample in a study of blood T cells in healthy people across ages. MiXCR, run by TCRdb on the 5' RACE reads, gives a single entry per CDR3 protein. The sample includes approximately 1,100,000 distinct CDR3 sequences, over 35% seen only once; the top ten take approximately 17%. Material for sequencing was blood. These receptors came from an older woman in good health. Each CDR3 is given with its conserved first and last residue. The D gene is left open where the match is weak. Expanded clones get a size class; other rows say once, few or many, or leave the size out.

TRBJ2-1,NA,TRBV3-1,NA,TGTGCCAGCAGCCAAGAGACAGCTTTTACCTACAATGAGCAGTTCTTC,CASSQETAFTYNEQFF
TRBJ1-1,TRBD1,TRBV20-1,NA,TGCAGTGCGCCAGGGGGCGCGGGCACTGAAGCTTTCTTT,CSAPGGAGTEAFF
TRBJ1-2,TRBD1,TRBV11-2,NA,TGTGCCAGCAGCGACCATCGGACAGGGGGGAACTATGGCTACACCTTC,CASSDHRTGGNYGYTF
TRBJ2-3,NA,TRBV7-3,NA,TGTGCCAGCAGCCCTGGAGCCGGGGAATTCACAGATACGCAGTATTTT,CASSPGAGEFTDTQYF
TRBJ2-7,NA,TRBV28,few,TGTGCCAGCAGCTTCCGCGGGATAGCCGAGAGCTACGAGCAGTACTTC,CASSFRGIAESYEQYF
TRBJ2-7,NA,TRBV4-2,NA,TGTGCCAGCAGCCAAGGAGATAGACAGGGAGGCTCGCTACGCGAGCAGTACTTC,CASSQGDRQGGSLREQYF
TRBJ2-7,NA,TRBV29-1,NA,TGCAGCGTTGAGGGTCCCGCCACCTACGAGCAGTACTTC,CSVEGPATYEQYF
TRBJ2-7,NA,TRBV27,NA,TGTGCCAGCAATATGGCAGGTTCCTACGAGCAGTACTTC,CASNMAGSYEQYF
TRBJ2-7,NA,TRBV20-1,NA,TGCAGTGCTAGACTTCAGGGAAACTACGAGCAGTACTTC,CSARLQGNYEQYF
TRBJ2-1,TRBD1,TRBV6-1,NA,TGTGCCAGCAGTGAACAGGGGGCCTACAATGAGCAGTTCTTC,CASSEQGAYNEQFF
TRBJ2-7,TRBD2,TRBV7-3,NA,TGTGCCAGCAGCTCTTTGACTAGCGGGAGGATTTGTCCTTACGAGCAGTACTTC,CASSSLTSGRICPYEQYF
TRBJ2-4,TRBD2,TRBV20-1,many,TGCAGTGCTAGAGACTTGGGAGGGACAGCCAAAAACATTCAGTACTTC,CSARDLGGTAKNIQYF
TRBJ2-7,TRBD2,TRBV7-8,many,TGTGCCAGCAGCCCCACGACTAGCGGATCCTACGAGCAGTACTTC,CASSPTTSGSYEQYF
TRBJ2-7,TRBD2,TRBV20-1,NA,TGCAGTGCTAGAGATCCCGGACTAGCGGGAGGGCCGTTCTACGAGCAGTACTTC,CSARDPGLAGGPFYEQYF
TRBJ2-7,NA,TRBV13,many,TGTGCCAGCAGCTTTAATCGCGATTACGAGCAGTACTTC,CASSFNRDYEQYF
TRBJ2-7,NA,TRBV27,few,TGTGCCAGCAGTCCGCAAATGACTATCTACGAGCAGTACTTC,CASSPQMTIYEQYF
TRBJ2-1,TRBD1,TRBV7-3,NA,TGTGCCAGCAGCTTAAGACAGGGGGTCTGGAATGAGCAGTTCTTC,CASSLRQGVWNEQFF
TRBJ1-2,NA,TRBV6-5,NA,TGTGCCAGCCGCGGTGCCCCCCCAAACTATGGCTACACCTTC,CASRGAPPNYGYTF
TRBJ2-1,NA,TRBV7-3,NA,TGTGCCAGCAGCTCACTCGTCGGTGAGCAGTTCTTC,CASSSLVGEQFF
TRBJ2-5,NA,TRBV20-1,NA,TGCAGTGCTAGTAAGGGGGGCCAAGAGACCCAGTACTTC,CSASKGGQETQYF
TRBJ2-6,TRBD2,TRBV5-1,NA,TGCGCCAGCAGCTTTGGTGGACTAGCGGGAGTCTCTGGGGCCAACGTCCTGACTTTC,CASSFGGLAGVSGANVLTF
TRBJ2-7,NA,TRBV6-5,NA,TGTGCCAGCAGTTACTCAGGGGATACTACCTACGAGCAGTACTTC,CASSYSGDTTYEQYF
TRBJ1-2,NA,TRBV20-1,many,TGCAGTGCCTGGTCAGCGACCTTAGGCTATGGCTACACCTTC,CSAWSATLGYGYTF
TRBJ2-1,NA,TRBV5-1,NA,TGCGCCAGCAGCGATTCGATGGACAGCTCCTACAATGAGCAGTTCTTC,CASSDSMDSSYNEQFF
TRBJ2-1,NA,TRBV20-1,NA,TGCAGTGCCAGAGCCCATGAGCAGTTCTTC,CSARAHEQFF
TRBJ2-7,NA,TRBV7-2,NA,TGTGCCAGCAGCGCTGACAGTGGTCTCTCCTACGAGCAGTACTTC,CASSADSGLSYEQYF
TRBJ2-1,NA,TRBV7-2,few,TGTGCCAGCAGCTTAGAGGTCCGGGAGTATACGGAGCAGTTCTTC,CASSLEVREYTEQFF
TRBJ2-3,NA,TRBV7-2,NA,TGTGCCAGCAGCTTAGGACAGGACCTCACAGATACGCAGTATTTT,CASSLGQDLTDTQYF
TRBJ2-3,NA,TRBV27,NA,TGTGCCAGCAGTTTAAGTTCCCGGACAGATACGCAGTATTTT,CASSLSSRTDTQYF